This T cell receptor (beta chain) appears in the sequencing data of a study of blood T cell repertoires in COVID-19. Study-level background: Nucleic acid was either cDNA or gDNA, and it came from T cells, B-cell-depleted T cells, or PBMCs.

The CDR3 runs to 18 residues. The ends lost 3 bases at V and 2 bases at J; junction bases unmatched: 10. Germline V gives CDR1 KGHSH, CDR2 LQKENI. Clones were read by immunoSEQ multiplex PCR, and TCRdb kept only the in-frame ones, dropping some. This sample has about 190,000 clones, with nearly 90% found just once. The specimen sequenced was peripheral blood. The genes are TRBV18 and TRBJ2-4; 10 positions agree with TRBD2. The clonotype was recovered from a man in his fifties or sixties with acute or convalescent COVID-19. Here the CDR3 reads CASSPQNSGRASKNIQYF. CDR3 nucleotides: TGTGCCAGCTCACCCCAGAACAGCGGGAGGGCCTCCAAAAACATTCAGTACTTC.